The rows below give T cell receptor beta chains drawn from one sample of a study of blood T cell repertoires in COVID-19. The assay was immunoSEQ multiplex PCR, and TCRdb's table has in-frame clones only and misses some. The data hold just under 95,000 clones, with around 82% observed a single time. Sequencing input: peripheral blood. These receptors originate from a man aged 45-65 years who had recovered from COVID-19. Both conserved end residues are part of each CDR3. The D gene is left open where the match is weak. Some rows mark clone size as missing; the rest say once, few, many or name a class of expanded clone.

v_gene: TRBV19
d_gene: TRBD1
j_gene: TRBJ2-7
abundance: once
CDR3aa: CASSIRTGADEQYF
CDR3nt: TGTGCCAGTAGTATTAGGACAGGGGCGGACGAGCAGTACTTC

v_gene: TRBV5-1
d_gene: TRBD1
j_gene: TRBJ2-2
abundance: NA
CDR3aa: CASNVQGVQNTGELFF
CDR3nt: TGCGCCAGCAACGTACAGGGGGTTCAGAACACCGGGGAGCTGTTTTTT

v_gene: TRBV6-2/TRBV6-3
d_gene: NA
j_gene: TRBJ2-5
abundance: NA
CDR3aa: CASSNLGHRQETQYF
CDR3nt: TGTGCCAGCAGTAACCTAGGACATAGACAAGAGACCCAGTACTTC

v_gene: TRBV25-1
d_gene: TRBD1
j_gene: TRBJ2-7
abundance: NA
CDR3aa: CASNRQGRTYEQYF
CDR3nt: TGTGCCAGCAACAGACAGGGGAGAACTTACGAGCAGTACTTC

v_gene: TRBV30
d_gene: NA
j_gene: TRBJ1-2
abundance: NA
CDR3aa: CAWSTGANYGYTF
CDR3nt: TGTGCCTGGAGCACAGGAGCTAACTATGGCTACACCTTC

v_gene: TRBV5-1
d_gene: NA
j_gene: TRBJ1-5
abundance: NA
CDR3aa: CASSLAGYSNQPQHF
CDR3nt: TGCGCCAGCAGCTTGGCCGGGTATAGCAATCAGCCCCAGCATTTT

v_gene: TRBV5-8
d_gene: NA
j_gene: TRBJ1-1
abundance: NA
CDR3aa: CASSSRFRTEAFF
CDR3nt: TGTGCCAGCAGCTCCCGGTTCCGCACTGAAGCTTTCTTT

v_gene: TRBV5-5
d_gene: NA
j_gene: TRBJ2-7
abundance: NA
CDR3aa: CASSLGEGRFEQYF
CDR3nt: TGTGCCAGCAGCTTGGGTGAGGGTAGGTTCGAGCAGTACTTC

v_gene: TRBV5-6
d_gene: NA
j_gene: TRBJ2-1
abundance: NA
CDR3aa: CASNKPGLPREQFF
CDR3nt: TGTGCCAGCAACAAACCGGGACTCCCTAGGGAGCAGTTCTTC

v_gene: TRBV10-3
d_gene: NA
j_gene: TRBJ1-1
abundance: NA
CDR3aa: CAVRSQGYTEAFF
CDR3nt: TGTGCCGTCCGATCTCAGGGGTACACTGAAGCTTTCTTT

v_gene: TRBV24-1
d_gene: TRBD1
j_gene: TRBJ1-1
abundance: NA
CDR3aa: CATSGRQGVNTEAFF
CDR3nt: TGTGCCACCAGTGGCAGACAGGGGGTAAACACTGAAGCTTTCTTT

v_gene: TRBV19
d_gene: NA
j_gene: TRBJ2-7
abundance: NA
CDR3aa: CASSIRFRASAYEQYF
CDR3nt: TGTGCCAGTAGTATAAGGTTCAGGGCTTCTGCCTACGAGCAGTACTTC

v_gene: TRBV4-1
d_gene: TRBD1
j_gene: TRBJ1-2
abundance: NA
CDR3aa: CASSPGQGRHGYTF
CDR3nt: TGCGCCAGCAGCCCGGGACAGGGGAGACATGGCTACACCTTC

v_gene: TRBV7-9
d_gene: NA
j_gene: TRBJ1-1
abundance: few
CDR3aa: CASSLLNTEAFF
CDR3nt: TGTGCCAGCAGCTTACTAAACACTGAAGCTTTCTTT

v_gene: TRBV11-2
d_gene: TRBD2
j_gene: TRBJ2-7
abundance: once
CDR3aa: CASSATSSGRSLYEQYF
CDR3nt: TGTGCCAGCAGCGCTACCTCTAGCGGGCGAAGTCTCTACGAGCAGTACTTC

v_gene: TRBV7-8
d_gene: TRBD2
j_gene: TRBJ2-1
abundance: once
CDR3aa: CASSWRERNEQFF
CDR3nt: TGTGCCAGCAGCTGGCGGGAGCGGAATGAGCAGTTCTTC

v_gene: TRBV7-9
d_gene: NA
j_gene: TRBJ1-1
abundance: few
CDR3aa: CASSSGRVGTEAFF
CDR3nt: TGTGCCAGCAGCTCCGGTCGGGTAGGCACTGAAGCTTTCTTT

v_gene: TRBV7-9
d_gene: TRBD2
j_gene: TRBJ2-5
abundance: NA
CDR3aa: CASSWGLAGQETQYF
CDR3nt: TGTGCCAGCAGCTGGGGACTAGCGGGACAAGAGACCCAGTACTTC

v_gene: TRBV7-2
d_gene: NA
j_gene: TRBJ1-6
abundance: NA
CDR3aa: CASSLGGIYSPLHF
CDR3nt: TGTGCCAGCAGCTTAGGAGGGATTTATTCACCCCTCCACTTT

v_gene: TRBV7-9
d_gene: TRBD1
j_gene: TRBJ1-5
abundance: few
CDR3aa: CASSLGQGNQPQHF
CDR3nt: TGTGCCAGCAGCTTAGGACAGGGGAATCAGCCCCAGCATTTT

v_gene: TRBV7-2
d_gene: NA
j_gene: TRBJ1-4
abundance: NA
CDR3aa: CASSLAAAGLNEKLFF
CDR3nt: TGTGCCAGCAGCTTAGCCGCGGCAGGGCTTAATGAAAAACTGTTTTTT

v_gene: TRBV6-2/TRBV6-3
d_gene: NA
j_gene: TRBJ2-1
abundance: NA
CDR3aa: CASSYLLAGKAYNEQFF
CDR3nt: TGTGCCAGCAGTTATCTGTTGGCGGGAAAAGCCTACAATGAGCAGTTCTTC

v_gene: TRBV19
d_gene: NA
j_gene: TRBJ1-1
abundance: NA
CDR3aa: CASSPTGLNTEAFF
CDR3nt: TGTGCCAGTAGTCCGACAGGCCTGAACACTGAAGCTTTCTTT

v_gene: TRBV7-9
d_gene: NA
j_gene: TRBJ2-7
abundance: many
CDR3aa: CASSSNLQRPYEQYF
CDR3nt: TGTGCCAGCAGCTCAAACCTTCAGCGTCCCTACGAGCAGTACTTC

v_gene: TRBV11-2
d_gene: TRBD1
j_gene: TRBJ1-2
abundance: NA
CDR3aa: CASSPAGTGAYGYTF
CDR3nt: TGTGCCAGCTCCCCCGCCGGGACAGGGGCCTATGGCTACACCTTC

v_gene: TRBV5-1
d_gene: TRBD1
j_gene: TRBJ1-1
abundance: NA
CDR3aa: CASSLAGTGGFTEAFF
CDR3nt: TGCGCCAGCAGCTTGGCGGGGACAGGGGGCTTCACTGAAGCTTTCTTT

v_gene: TRBV12-3/TRBV12-4
d_gene: NA
j_gene: TRBJ1-2
abundance: once
CDR3aa: CASSLPGHPYTF
CDR3nt: TGTGCCAGCAGTTTACCTGGACATCCCTACACCTTC

v_gene: TRBV3-1/TRBV3-2
d_gene: NA
j_gene: TRBJ1-6
abundance: once
CDR3aa: CASSASRNSPLHF
CDR3nt: TGTGCCAGCAGCGCATCCAGGAATTCACCCCTCCACTTT

v_gene: TRBV19
d_gene: NA
j_gene: TRBJ1-1
abundance: NA
CDR3aa: CASSKTANTEAFF
CDR3nt: TGTGCCAGTAGTAAAACAGCGAACACTGAAGCTTTCTTT

v_gene: TRBV6-5
d_gene: NA
j_gene: TRBJ2-5
abundance: NA
CDR3aa: CASSYMADSETQYF
CDR3nt: TGTGCCAGCAGTTACATGGCGGACAGCGAGACCCAGTACTTC

v_gene: TRBV9
d_gene: TRBD1
j_gene: TRBJ2-5
abundance: NA
CDR3aa: CASSVAGGAWETQYF
CDR3nt: TGTGCCAGCAGCGTAGCAGGGGGCGCTTGGGAGACCCAGTACTTC

v_gene: TRBV5-6
d_gene: NA
j_gene: TRBJ2-1
abundance: NA
CDR3aa: CASSYFVNEQFF
CDR3nt: TGTGCCAGCAGCTACTTCGTTAATGAGCAGTTCTTC

v_gene: TRBV11-2
d_gene: TRBD1
j_gene: TRBJ1-5
abundance: NA
CDR3aa: CASSSSGTGNQPQHF
CDR3nt: TGTGCCAGCAGCTCGTCCGGGACAGGCAATCAGCCCCAGCATTTT

v_gene: TRBV15
d_gene: TRBD2
j_gene: TRBJ2-2
abundance: NA
CDR3aa: CATSEGLAGLTGELFF
CDR3nt: TGTGCCACCTCAGAAGGACTAGCGGGCCTCACCGGGGAGCTGTTTTTT

v_gene: TRBV18
d_gene: NA
j_gene: TRBJ2-7
abundance: NA
CDR3aa: CASSRTGTATYEQYF
CDR3nt: TGTGCCAGCTCACGAACCGGGACTGCGACCTACGAGCAGTACTTC

v_gene: TRBV5-4
d_gene: TRBD2
j_gene: TRBJ2-3
abundance: NA
CDR3aa: CASSPGLAGGWGVDTQYF
CDR3nt: TGTGCCAGCAGCCCCGGACTAGCGGGAGGGTGGGGTGTGGATACGCAGTATTTT

v_gene: TRBV11-2
d_gene: TRBD1
j_gene: TRBJ1-6
abundance: NA
CDR3aa: CASSFEGQGLTPLHF
CDR3nt: TGTGCCAGCAGCTTCGAAGGACAGGGTTTGACACCCCTCCACTTT

v_gene: TRBV6-1
d_gene: TRBD2
j_gene: TRBJ2-1
abundance: NA
CDR3aa: CASSALGLAGYNEQFF
CDR3nt: TGTGCCAGCAGTGCTCTCGGACTAGCGGGTTACAATGAGCAGTTCTTC

v_gene: TRBV7-9
d_gene: NA
j_gene: TRBJ1-2
abundance: NA
CDR3aa: CASSPEQGAHTF
CDR3nt: TGTGCCAGCAGCCCCGAACAGGGCGCTCACACCTTC

v_gene: TRBV12-5
d_gene: NA
j_gene: TRBJ2-1
abundance: NA
CDR3aa: CASGAAVGASYNEQFF
CDR3nt: TGTGCTAGTGGTGCCGCGGTTGGGGCGAGCTACAATGAGCAGTTCTTC

v_gene: TRBV7-3
d_gene: NA
j_gene: TRBJ1-1
abundance: NA
CDR3aa: CASSSDGVVETEAFF
CDR3nt: TGTGCCAGCAGTTCGGACGGGGTTGTGGAGACTGAAGCTTTCTTT

v_gene: TRBV6-2/TRBV6-3
d_gene: TRBD1
j_gene: TRBJ2-7
abundance: NA
CDR3aa: CASSSQGVSVSYEQYF
CDR3nt: TGTGCCAGCAGTTCACAGGGGGTGTCCGTCTCCTACGAGCAGTACTTC

v_gene: TRBV29-1
d_gene: NA
j_gene: TRBJ1-4
abundance: NA
CDR3aa: CSVEDQTATNEKLFF
CDR3nt: TGCAGCGTTGAAGACCAGACTGCAACTAATGAAAAACTGTTTTTT

v_gene: TRBV12-3/TRBV12-4
d_gene: NA
j_gene: TRBJ2-1
abundance: NA
CDR3aa: CASSLAKGVEQFF
CDR3nt: TGTGCCAGCAGTTTAGCGAAGGGAGTTGAGCAGTTCTTC

v_gene: TRBV6-2/TRBV6-3
d_gene: NA
j_gene: TRBJ2-5
abundance: NA
CDR3aa: CASSSLERHQETQYF
CDR3nt: TGTGCCAGCAGTTCTCTCGAGCGGCACCAAGAGACCCAGTACTTC

v_gene: TRBV30
d_gene: TRBD1
j_gene: TRBJ2-2
abundance: many
CDR3aa: CAWKTPGQLNTGELFF
CDR3nt: TGTGCCTGGAAGACCCCGGGACAGCTTAACACCGGGGAGCTGTTTTTT

v_gene: TRBV5-1
d_gene: NA
j_gene: TRBJ2-5
abundance: NA
CDR3aa: CASSLAGDLETQYF
CDR3nt: TGCGCCAGCAGCTTGGCAGGGGATTTAGAGACCCAGTACTTC

v_gene: TRBV10-3
d_gene: NA
j_gene: TRBJ2-1
abundance: NA
CDR3aa: CAISESSRNEQFF
CDR3nt: TGTGCCATCAGTGAGTCGTCGAGGAATGAGCAGTTCTTC

v_gene: TRBV7-2
d_gene: TRBD2
j_gene: TRBJ2-3
abundance: NA
CDR3aa: CASSRGLAGRSDTQYF
CDR3nt: TGTGCCAGCAGCCGGGGACTAGCGGGAAGGTCAGATACGCAGTATTTT

v_gene: TRBV6-2/TRBV6-3
d_gene: NA
j_gene: TRBJ1-1
abundance: few
CDR3aa: CASSLPRSNTEAFF
CDR3nt: TGTGCCAGCAGCCTACCTAGGTCCAACACTGAAGCTTTCTTT

v_gene: TRBV27
d_gene: NA
j_gene: TRBJ1-1
abundance: NA
CDR3aa: CASSPWGGSTEAFF
CDR3nt: TGTGCCAGCAGCCCGTGGGGCGGCAGTACTGAAGCTTTCTTT

v_gene: TRBV6-4
d_gene: TRBD1
j_gene: TRBJ1-6
abundance: NA
CDR3aa: CASSENRGASPLHF
CDR3nt: TGTGCCAGCAGCGAGAACAGGGGGGCTTCACCCCTCCACTTT

v_gene: TRBV7-3
d_gene: TRBD1
j_gene: TRBJ2-2
abundance: NA
CDR3aa: CASSQTGGHTGELFF
CDR3nt: TGTGCCAGCAGCCAGACAGGGGGTCACACCGGGGAGCTGTTTTTT

v_gene: TRBV18
d_gene: TRBD1
j_gene: TRBJ1-4
abundance: NA
CDR3aa: CASSSQGTATNEKLFF
CDR3nt: TGTGCCAGCTCATCCCAGGGGACAGCAACTAATGAAAAACTGTTTTTT

v_gene: TRBV11-2
d_gene: TRBD1
j_gene: TRBJ2-5
abundance: NA
CDR3aa: CASSQNMGDDRVRPQYF
CDR3nt: TGTGCCAGCAGCCAGAACATGGGGGACGACAGGGTCCGTCCCCAGTACTTC

v_gene: TRBV20-1
d_gene: NA
j_gene: TRBJ2-3
abundance: NA
CDR3aa: CSASVWGGTDTQYF
CDR3nt: TGCAGTGCTAGTGTATGGGGGGGCACAGATACGCAGTATTTT

v_gene: TRBV6-5
d_gene: NA
j_gene: TRBJ2-7
abundance: NA
CDR3aa: CASTGGVSYEQYF
CDR3nt: TGTGCCAGCACGGGCGGGGTCTCCTACGAGCAGTACTTC

v_gene: TRBV12-3/TRBV12-4
d_gene: NA
j_gene: TRBJ2-5
abundance: once
CDR3aa: CASRWASETQYF
CDR3nt: TGTGCCAGCAGATGGGCATCTGAGACCCAGTACTTC

v_gene: TRBV18
d_gene: NA
j_gene: TRBJ2-7
abundance: NA
CDR3aa: CASSPRADSYEQYF
CDR3nt: TGTGCCAGCTCACCACGGGCTGATTCCTACGAGCAGTACTTC